Presented here are 24 T cell receptor beta chains from one specimen sequenced in a study of read filtering for tumor transcriptome and immune sequencing. The library was built from about 400 ng RNA with molecular barcoded adaptors for alpha/delta and beta/gamma chains. MiXCR, applied by TCRdb to the reads, yields one record per CDR3 protein. The sample lists over 55,000 distinct CDR3 sequences, over 11% occurring once. Sequenced sample: a population of CD138-negative cells sorted from bone marrow. Receptors were obtained from a donor at least 40 years old with multiple myeloma.

In this sample, this clonotype turned up many times. The chain couples TRBV7-9 to TRBJ1-1, with a tentative D call TRBD1 (5 bases). The CDR3 is 15 residues long. Trimming cost V 3 bases and J 4 bases, with 15 bases left between them. Germline CDR1 reads SEHNR; CDR2 reads FQNEAQ (reference sequence). CDR3 bases: TGTGCCAGCAGCTTGGGCAGGGAGGGTGGCACTGAAGCTTTCTTT. Residues: CASSLGREGGTEAFF. Full variable domain (outside the CDR3, taken from reference TRBV7-9 and TRBJ1-1): DTGVSQNPRHKITKRGQNVTFRCDPISEHNRLYWYRQTLGQGPEFLTYFQNEAQLEKSRLLSDRFSAERPKGSFSTLEIQRTEQGDSAMYLCASSLGREGGTEAFFGQGTRLTVV.

The sample holds many counts of this clonotype. The genes are TRBV7-2 and TRBJ2-1, with TRBD2 matching 7 bases. The junction had 7 bases not matched to a gene; V was cut back by 3 bases and J by 2 bases. Germline-derived CDR1 and CDR2 are SGHTA and FQGNSA. The CDR3 totals 16 residues. CDR3 sequence (DNA): TGTGCCAGCAGCTTGTTAAGCGGGACCCCCTACAATGAGCAGTTCTTC. Amino acid sequence: CASSLLSGTPYNEQFF.

At least ten counts were recorded for this clonotype. The chain is built from TRBV20-1 and TRBJ2-7, with D tentatively TRBD1 (6 bases). Looked up from germline, CDR1 is DFQATT and CDR2 is SNEGSKA (reference sequence). The CDR3 contains 13 residues. Deletions cut 4 bases from V and 2 bases from J, with 12 bases between. The CDR3 spells CSANRDTAYEQYF. CDR3 coding DNA: TGCAGTGCTAACCGGGACACTGCCTACGAGCAGTACTTC.

This clonotype was counted a few times. This may be a read error: a much more frequent sequence differs by one nucleotide. The chain combines TRBV20-1 with TRBJ2-5, with TRBD1 matching 7 bases. The CDR3 covers 14 residues. The germline gives CDR1 DFQATT, CDR2 SNEGSKA (reference sequence). CDR3 amino acids: CSARLQGIQETQHF. The CDR3 coding sequence is TGCAGTGCTAGACTACAGGGGATCCAAGAGACCCAGCACTTC.

The rearrangement uses TRBV14 and TRBJ2-2; D call uncertain. Per the germline V gene, CDR1 is SGHDN and CDR2 is FVKESK. Trimming took 0 bases from V and 8 from J, leaving 4 bases between them. This CDR3 spans 12 amino acids. Here the CDR3 DNA reads TGTGCCAGCAGCCAAGAACAGGGGGAGCTGTTTTTT. Its protein is CASSQEQGELFF.

This clonotype was recorded many times. The chain employs TRBV7-2 and TRBJ2-1, with 11 bases matching TRBD2. The junction had 6 bases not matched to a gene; V was cut back by 3 bases and J by 8 bases. The CDR3 is made up of 15 amino acids. From germline, CDR1 is SGHTA and CDR2 FQGNSA. CDR3 nucleotide sequence: TGTGCCAGCAGCTTGCCTAGCGGGAGGAGGGATGAGCAGTTCTTC. As protein: CASSLPSGRRDEQFF.

This clonotype was picked up many times. This chain joins TRBV5-1 and TRBJ2-1, with 8 bases identical to TRBD2. The trim removed 6 bases at V and 6 bases at J, leaving 5 bases unmatched. Germline V gene lookup returns CDR1 SGHRS and CDR2 YFSETQ. The CDR3 sequence is 13 residues long. In DNA, the CDR3 is TGCGCCAGCATGGGACTAGGCCGCAATGAGCAGTTCTTC. It is translated as CASMGLGRNEQFF.

This clonotype was detected once. This may stem from a read error, because a much larger clone lies one nucleotide away. This sequence joins TRBV11-2 and TRBJ1-1; D not resolved. The CDR3 has 14 amino acids. The germline CDR1 and CDR2 sequences are SGHAT and FQNNGV. The ends were cut back, 5 bases at V and 5 bases at J, with 15 bases in the middle. The CDR3 DNA is TGTGCCAGCAGCCCCAGGACCCGCCGGACTGAAGCTTTCTTT. It yields the protein CASSPRTRRTEAFF.

Many counts were recorded for this clonotype. The chain has TRBV4-1 and TRBJ2-7; TRBD1 aligns across 9 bases. V shed 3 bases, J shed 6 bases, and the junction held 9 bases outside the gene matches. Germline CDR1 and CDR2: MGHRA and YSYEKL. CDR3 length: 15 residues. The CDR3 spells CASSHFGTGSTEQYF. The DNA of the CDR3 is TGCGCCAGCAGCCATTTCGGGACAGGGTCGACCGAGCAGTACTTC.

V gene TRBV29-1 combines with J gene TRBJ2-7; D not resolved. The V end lost 0 bases, the J end lost 4 bases, and 13 bases lay between the germline ends. The germline V gene encodes CDR1 SQVTM and CDR2 ANQGSEA. This CDR3 has 14 amino acids. CDR3 DNA: TGCAGCGTTGAAGATCCTACAAGCCGGTACGAGCAGTACTTC. It translates to CSVEDPTSRYEQYF.

This clonotype was detected ten times or more. The chain combines TRBV5-4 with TRBJ2-5, with 11 bases lining up with TRBD1. Trimming took 4 bases from V and 7 from J; bases not matched to a gene: 9. This CDR3 is built from 15 residues. Germline CDR1 SGHNT, CDR2 YYREEE (reference sequence). The CDR3 DNA follows: TGTGCCAGCAGCCCGGGACAGGGGGGAGTCGGGACCCAGTACTTC. Residues: CASSPGQGGVGTQYF.

Only a few counts were recorded for this clonotype. It is likely a read error, because the conserved phenylalanine at the end of the CDR3 is missing. This chain connects TRBV7-6 to TRBJ2-1; D unclear. The CDR3 is 14 amino acids. Germline values: CDR1 SGHVS, CDR2 FNYEAQ. The CDR3 sequence is CASSLIRSYDEQFL. CDR3 nucleotide sequence: TGTGCCAGCAGCTTAATACGTTCCTACGATGAGCAGTTCCTC.

The table lists this clonotype with many counts. This sequence joins TRBV6-2 or TRBV6-3 and TRBJ2-7; D could derive from TRBD1 or TRBD2 (5 bases each). V lost 8 bases to trimming and J lost 6 bases, with 14 bases between them. There are 12 residues in the CDR3. The germline gives CDR1 MNHEY, CDR2 SVGEGT. The CDR3: CASSGTAGEQYF. Written as DNA, the CDR3 is TGTGCCAGCTCCGGGACCGCCGGCGAGCAGTACTTC.

In regard to this clonotype: One end of the junction is discordant with germline, which a read error may explain. The chain carries TRBV6-6 and TRBJ2-1; the match to TRBD1 covers 9 bases. This CDR3 spans 16 amino acids. Germline V CDR1 and CDR2: MNHNY, SVGAGI (reference sequence). In DNA, the CDR3 is TGTGCCAGCAGTTCCTTTTTGGGACAGGGCTTAAATGGGCAGTTCTTC. Translated: CASSSFLGQGLNGQFF.

The chain joins TRBV6-6 to TRBJ2-7, with TRBD2 matching 12 bases. This CDR3 is built from 15 residues. Germline-derived CDR1 and CDR2 are MNHNY and SVGAGI (reference sequence). V was clipped by 6 bases and J by 0 bases; unmatched bases: 3. Written as DNA, the CDR3 is TGTGCCAGCAGCACGACTAGCGGGAGCTCCTACGAGCAGTACTTC. It codes for CASSTTSGSSYEQYF.

Regarding this clonotype: The conserved closing phenylalanine or tryptophan is absent in this CDR3, likely reflecting a read error. The chain links TRBV11-2 to TRBJ2-7, with 12 bases fitting TRBD2. Trimming took 5 bases from V and 6 from J; bases not matched to a gene: 20. Germline loops: CDR1 SGHAT, CDR2 FQNNGV. This CDR3 spans 19 amino acids. The CDR3 here is CASSVRTELLLAGGPEQYY. The CDR3 DNA sequence: TGTGCCAGCAGCGTACGGACAGAACTGTTGCTAGCGGGAGGGCCCGAGCAGTACTAC.

This clonotype occurred a few times. V gene TRBV6-1 combines with J gene TRBJ2-7, with 7 bases identical to TRBD1. The V segment lost 10 bases and the J segment 3 bases; nucleotides outside the gene matches: 6. The CDR3 consists of 12 residues. Germline assignment: CDR1 MNHNS and CDR2 SASEGT. The DNA for the CDR3 is TGTGCCATTATTGGACAGGTCTACGAGCAGTACTTC. Its translation is CAIIGQVYEQYF.

This clonotype was picked up many times. The chain couples TRBV30 to TRBJ1-1; TRBD1 is a possible D gene (6 bases). The CDR3 sequence is 13 residues long. Between the trimmed V and J ends, which lost 5 bases and 2 bases, there was a span of 12 bases. Germline V gives CDR1 GTSNPN, CDR2 SVGIG (reference sequence). Here the CDR3 reads CAWDVDSNTEAFF. In nucleotides, the CDR3 is TGTGCCTGGGACGTGGACAGTAACACTGAAGCTTTCTTT. Supplemented by reference TRBV30 and TRBJ1-1, the full variable domain reads SQTIHQWPATLVQPVGSPLSLECTVEGTSNPNLYWYRQAAGRGLQLLFYSVGIGQISSEVPQNLSASRPQDRQFILSSKKLLLSDSGFYLCAWDVDSNTEAFFGQGTRLTVV.

Remarks on this clonotype: This may stem from a read error, because a much larger clone lies one nucleotide away. V gene TRBV5-1 combines with J gene TRBJ1-2; 7 nucleotides agree with TRBD1. The CDR3 runs 13 residues. The germline V gene encodes CDR1 SGHRS and CDR2 YFSETQ. CDR3 nucleotide sequence: TGCACCAGCAGCTTCATCAGGGGGATCGGCTACACCTTC. Its translation: CTSSFIRGIGYTF.

V gene TRBV6-5 combines with J gene TRBJ2-1, with TRBD2 matching 8 bases. The J segment lost 2 bases and the V segment lost 8 bases, leaving 14 bases of the junction unmatched. Germline V lookup: CDR1 MNHEY, CDR2 SVGAGI. The CDR3 consists of 17 residues. CDR3 loop: CASGGRAGGFTYNEQFF. The CDR3 DNA is TGTGCCAGCGGTGGAAGGGCGGGAGGCTTTACCTACAATGAGCAGTTCTTC.

This sequence joins TRBV19 and TRBJ2-5; possibly TRBD2 for D (6 bases). The CDR3 is 15 residues long. The V gene lost 4 bases and the J gene lost 1 base, with 13 bases spanning the gap. CDR1 and CDR2 (germline): LNHDA, SQIVND (reference sequence). This CDR3 is CASSKRRDSQETQYF. The CDR3 bases are TGTGCCAGTAGTAAGCGCCGGGACTCCCAAGAGACCCAGTACTTC.

Regarding this clonotype: This sequence may be a read error, since a much larger clone differs from it by one base. The chain employs TRBV4-1 and TRBJ1-1, with a tentative D call TRBD1 (5 bases). Germline-derived CDR1 and CDR2 are MGHRA and YSYEKL. This CDR3 has 15 amino acids. Deletions cut 4 bases from V and 5 bases from J, with 17 bases between. The DNA of the CDR3 is TGCGCCAGCAGCCGAGAGGGGATGCCGGGGACTGAAGCTTTCTTT. It specifies CASSREGMPGTEAFF.

Regarding this clonotype: Given a much more abundant clone one base away, this may be a read error. This rearrangement joins TRBV7-9 to TRBJ2-5; no firm D call. CDR1 and CDR2 from the germline V gene are SEHNR and FQNEAQ (reference sequence). This CDR3 region has 14 residues. The CDR3 DNA follows: TGTGCCAGCAGGACCCTTCCGATAAAAGAGACCAAGTACTTC. This translates into CASRTLPIKETKYF.

This clonotype was recorded at least ten times. The chain combines TRBV5-1 with TRBJ2-6; no definite D call. The CDR3 contains 14 residues. V lost 4 bases and J 0 bases, leaving 5 bases between the germline ends. Germline V CDR1 and CDR2: SGHRS, YFSETQ. DNA for the CDR3: TGCGCCAGCAGCGGCGACTCTGGGGCCAACGTCCTGACTTTC. It encodes CASSGDSGANVLTF.